Shown below are 21 T cell receptor beta chains from a single sample sequenced in a study of cytomegalovirus exposure and HLA in healthy donors. Primers for the PCR totalled 60 Vbeta and 13 Jbeta. Profiled with immunoSEQ multiplex PCR; TCRdb holds only in-frame clones, not every one. The sample comprises 150,000 to 200,000 clones, about four fifths of which are singletons, and over 1.5% rests with the top ten. Specimen: PBMCs. The receptors were gathered from a girl aged 5-17 years in good health and CMV-seropositive.

The CDR3 is CASSLSDRSNTGELFF. The CDR3 nucleotides are TGCGCCAGCAGCTTGAGCGACAGATCGAACACCGGGGAGCTGTTTTTT. This chain connects TRBV5-1 to TRBJ2-2; D is perhaps TRBD1 (5 bases). Germline V gene lookup returns CDR1 SGHRS and CDR2 YFSETQ. Between the trimmed V and J ends, which lost 1 base and 0 bases, there was a span of 10 bases. The CDR3 contains 16 residues.

The chain employs TRBV5-1 and TRBJ2-2; 9 nucleotides align to TRBD1. Germline CDR1 and CDR2: SGHRS and YFSETQ. The CDR3 has 14 amino acids. V lost 5 bases, J lost 4 bases, and 3 bases stayed unmatched. Written as DNA, the CDR3 is TGCGCCAGCAGTAAACAGGGGGCCACCGGGGAGCTGTTTTTT. It translates to CASSKQGATGELFF.

This clone was recorded a few times. CDR3 amino acids: CASRGDSNEKLFF. CDR3 DNA sequence: TGCGCCAGCAGGGGGGACAGTAATGAAAAACTGTTTTTT. The V call is TRBV10-2, the J call TRBJ1-4, with 7 bases lining up with TRBD1. Unmatched junction bases numbered 2, after V lost 6 bases and J lost 4 bases. This CDR3 is 13 amino acids long. The germline CDR1 and CDR2 sequences are WSHSY and SAAADI.

The V call is TRBV2, the J call TRBJ1-4, with a weak D call TRBD1 (5 bases). Germline V lookup: CDR1 SNHLY, CDR2 FYNNEI. Trimming took off 8 bases at V and 10 bases at J, with 17 bases between the two ends. The CDR3 has 13 amino acids. The chain's CDR3 is CASCRDSRTKLFF. For the CDR3, the DNA is TGTGCCAGCTGTCGAGACAGTCGTACAAAACTGTTTTTT.

This chain connects TRBV19 to TRBJ2-3; TRBD2 matches 8 bases. With 1 base clipped from V and 4 bases from J, the junction kept 4 bases outside the gene matches. This CDR3 region has 15 residues. Germline lookup yields CDR1 LNHDA and CDR2 SQIVND (reference sequence). CDR3 region: CASSIAGGSADTQYF. The CDR3 nucleotides read TGTGCCAGTAGTATAGCGGGGGGGTCCGCAGATACGCAGTATTTT.

This clone has a single count. CDR3 nucleotide sequence: TGCGCCAGCAGCTTGGGTGCGAGCTCCTACAATGAGCAGTTCTTC. It yields the protein CASSLGASSYNEQFF. The chain joins TRBV5-1 to TRBJ2-1, with D unclear. Trimming pared 0 bases from V and 0 bases from J, leaving 7 bases between. This CDR3 spans 15 amino acids. Germline CDR1 reads SGHRS; CDR2 reads YFSETQ. Together with reference TRBV5-1 and TRBJ2-1, the CDR3 gives the full variable domain: KAGVTQTPRYLIKTRGQQVTLSCSPISGHRSVSWYQQTPGQGLQFLFEYFSETQRNKGNFPGRFSGRQFSNSRSEMNVSTLELGDSALYLCASSLGASSYNEQFFGPGTRLTVL.

The chain carries TRBV11-2 and TRBJ1-2; no definite D call. The germline V and J ends were trimmed by 5 bases and 5 bases, with 15 bases remaining between them. CDR3 length: 14 residues. Germline CDR1 SGHAT, CDR2 FQNNGV. CDR3 nucleotide sequence: TGTGCCAGCAGCAGTCCGGGAGGAGATTATGGCTACACCTTC. This sequence encodes CASSSPGGDYGYTF.

In its sample, this clone was seen once. CDR3 nucleotide sequence: TGTGCCAGCAGTTATCAGGGGGCGCCGGGAAACACCATATATTTT. As protein: CASSYQGAPGNTIYF. This chain joins TRBV6-5 and TRBJ1-3; TRBD1 aligns across 8 bases. Germline trimming cut 3 bases from V and 4 bases from J; bases unmatched to any gene: 5. This CDR3 contains 15 residues. Germline CDR1 reads MNHEY; CDR2 reads SVGAGI.

On this clone: Other DNA sequences in the sample encode the same CDR3. In DNA form, the CDR3 reads TGTGCCAGCAGTTACTCTGGGGGGAGCTATGGCTACACCTTC. Translated: CASSYSGGSYGYTF. J is TRBJ1-2 and V is TRBV6-5; maybe TRBD1 (5 bases). Per germline, CDR1 MNHEY and CDR2 SVGAGI. Between the trimmed V and J ends, which lost 0 bases and 4 bases, there was a span of 9 bases. CDR3 size: 14 residues.

The rearrangement joins TRBV27 to TRBJ1-1; D is uncertain. The CDR3 has 16 amino acids. Trimming took 3 bases from V and 3 from J, leaving 17 bases between them. The germline V gene has CDR1 MNHEY and CDR2 SMNVEV (reference sequence). The DNA of the CDR3 is TGTGCCAGCAGTTTGAGCGTGGCGGGTTTGTACACTGAAGCTTTCTTT. This translates into CASSLSVAGLYTEAFF.

V usage is TRBV11-3 and J usage is TRBJ1-5; tentative D call: TRBD1 (6 bases). Germline CDR1 SGHNT, CDR2 YENEEA. Trimming took 5 bases from V and 4 from J, leaving 24 bases between them. This CDR3 region has 18 residues. The CDR3 nucleotides read TGTGCCAGCAGCGCGCCGGGGGGCGAATCGGGGTTGAATCAGCCCCAGCATTTT. Residues: CASSAPGGESGLNQPQHF.

J is TRBJ1-2 and V is TRBV6-1, with TRBD1 as a possible D gene (6 bases). The germline gives CDR1 MNHNS, CDR2 SASEGT. This CDR3 region has 15 residues. The V gene lost 3 bases and the J gene lost 7 bases, with 18 bases spanning the gap. The CDR3 reads CASSDLIQGVAGYTF. Written as DNA, the CDR3 is TGTGCCAGCAGTGACCTAATACAGGGTGTTGCTGGCTACACCTTC.

The chain joins TRBV27 to TRBJ2-6; the D is unclear. CDR1 is MNHEY and CDR2 is SMNVEV in the germline V gene (reference sequence). The CDR3 loop spans 14 amino acids. The V and J ends lost 3 bases and 4 bases respectively, with 7 bases between them. The CDR3 reads CASSLRAGANVLTF. Written as DNA, the CDR3 is TGTGCCAGCAGTTTGAGAGCCGGGGCCAACGTCCTGACTTTC.

The chain couples TRBV27 to TRBJ2-7; TRBD2 might be the D (5 bases). The germline gives CDR1 MNHEY, CDR2 SMNVEV (reference sequence). The V end lost 3 bases, the J end lost 3 bases, and 12 bases lay between the germline ends. The length of the CDR3 is 14 residues. The CDR3 loop is CASSFSEGIYEQYF. In DNA, the CDR3 is TGTGCCAGCAGTTTTAGTGAGGGTATCTACGAGCAGTACTTC.

This clone was detected once. This sequence joins TRBV11-3 and TRBJ2-7; 9 nucleotides line up with TRBD1. V was clipped by 8 bases and J by 2 bases; unmatched bases: 19. The CDR3 covers 18 residues. The germline CDR1 and CDR2 sequences are SGHNT and YENEEA. CDR3 DNA: TGTGCCAGCCCCCGAGCTTACAGGGGGCGAGTCCGACCCTACGAGCAGTACTTC. It specifies CASPRAYRGRVRPYEQYF. Supplemented by reference TRBV11-3 and TRBJ2-7, the full variable domain reads EAGVVQSPRYKIIEKKQPVAFWCNPISGHNTLYWYLQNLGQGPELLIRYENEEAVDDSQLPKDRFSAERLKGVDSTLKIQPAELGDSAVYLCASPRAYRGRVRPYEQYFGPGTRLTVT.

The chain couples TRBV11-2 to TRBJ2-5; D perhaps matches TRBD1 (6 bases). CDR3 length equals 14 residues. The V gene lost 5 bases and the J gene lost 2 bases, with 12 bases spanning the gap. Germline CDR1 SGHAT, CDR2 FQNNGV. CDR3 in DNA: TGTGCCAGCAGCCGTGGACAGCTACAAGAGACCCAGTACTTC. Encoded protein: CASSRGQLQETQYF. Together with reference TRBV11-2 and TRBJ2-5, the CDR3 gives the full variable domain: EAGVAQSPRYKIIEKRQSVAFWCNPISGHATLYWYQQILGQGPKLLIQFQNNGVVDDSQLPKDRFSAERLKGVDSTLKIQPAKLEDSAVYLCASSRGQLQETQYFGPGTRLLVL.

The chain is built from TRBV25-1 and TRBJ2-7, with 10 bases aligning to TRBD2. This CDR3 region has 14 residues. V lost 10 bases, J lost 1 base, and 7 bases stayed unmatched. Germline CDR1 MGHDK, CDR2 SYGVNS. The CDR3 bases are TGTGCCAACAAGTGGACTAGCGGTTCCTACGAGCAGTACTTC. This translates into CANKWTSGSYEQYF.

The rearrangement links TRBV10-3 to TRBJ2-3; D call uncertain. The germline V gene has CDR1 ENHRY and CDR2 SYGVKD. CDR3 length: 12 residues. The V end was cut by 2 bases, the J end by 4 bases, with 4 bases between. CDR3 region: CAISEVADTQYF. CDR3 bases: TGTGCCATCAGTGAGGTCGCAGATACGCAGTATTTT.

V usage is TRBV19 and J usage is TRBJ2-1; TRBD2 matches 8 bases. The germline V gene has CDR1 LNHDA and CDR2 SQIVND (reference sequence). V lost 11 bases, J lost 9 bases, and 12 bases stayed unmatched. The CDR3 consists of 13 residues. In nucleotides, the CDR3 is TGTGCCTCGAATCTCGGGGGGGCTGTTGAGCAGTTCTTC. Translation gives CASNLGGAVEQFF.

The sample holds one count of this clone. This chain uses TRBV19 with TRBJ2-6; maybe TRBD2 (6 bases). The CDR3 sequence is 16 residues long. V gave up 3 bases and J gave up 4 bases, with 13 bases separating them. The germline gives CDR1 LNHDA, CDR2 SQIVND (reference sequence). Here the CDR3 DNA reads TGTGCCAGTAGTATCACCGGGACTGGCGGGGCCAACGTCCTGACTTTC. This translates into CASSITGTGGANVLTF. Full variable domain (remainder filled in from reference TRBV19 and TRBJ2-6): DGGITQSPKYLFRKEGQNVTLSCEQNLNHDAMYWYRQDPGQGLRLIYYSQIVNDFQKGDIAEGYSVSREKKESFPLTVTSAQKNPTAFYLCASSITGTGGANVLTFGAGSRLTVL.

The genes are TRBV4-3 and TRBJ1-2; 7 nucleotides agree with TRBD1. The CDR3 spans 17 residues. Germline CDR1 reads LGHNA; CDR2 reads YSLEER. With 0 bases clipped from V and 6 bases from J, the junction kept 13 bases outside the gene matches. This chain's CDR3 is CASSQDSYSRGYNGYTF. The CDR3 DNA reads TGCGCCAGCAGCCAAGACTCGTATAGCAGGGGGTATAATGGCTACACCTTC.